This T cell receptor beta chain comes out of a study of T-cell memory formation after mild COVID-19. For the study at large: Clusters were largely donor specific.

This CDR3 contains 14 residues. The V gene end was trimmed by 6 bases and the J gene end by 2 bases; junction bases not matched to a gene: 3. In germline, CDR1 is SGHAT, CDR2 FQDESV (reference sequence). In its sample, this clonotype was seen many times. Its specificity is not known. One entry per CDR3 protein, called by TCRdb with MiXCR from the 5' RACE reads. Of roughly 120,000 distinct CDR3 sequences in the sample, around a sixth were seen once. Study-wide results and caveats: CD4+ clones that contracted lay mainly in CM and EM; CD8+ ones lay in EMRA. Later expanders leaned CD4+, whereas day 15 to 85 contracting clones were balanced CD4/CD8. Cross-reactive memory appears to have joined, as suggested by some responding clones showing up in pre-infection memory.

The source is an adult woman who had mild COVID-19 (a few samples of this study predate the infection). Cell type and time point are not known. V usage is TRBV11-1 and J usage is TRBJ2-5; 10 nucleotides align to TRBD2. Sequenced: PBMCs or a T cell subset sorted from them (not recorded which). CDR3 protein: CASSLAGVQETQYF. Here the CDR3 DNA reads TGTGCCAGCAGTCTAGCGGGAGTACAAGAGACCCAGTACTTC.